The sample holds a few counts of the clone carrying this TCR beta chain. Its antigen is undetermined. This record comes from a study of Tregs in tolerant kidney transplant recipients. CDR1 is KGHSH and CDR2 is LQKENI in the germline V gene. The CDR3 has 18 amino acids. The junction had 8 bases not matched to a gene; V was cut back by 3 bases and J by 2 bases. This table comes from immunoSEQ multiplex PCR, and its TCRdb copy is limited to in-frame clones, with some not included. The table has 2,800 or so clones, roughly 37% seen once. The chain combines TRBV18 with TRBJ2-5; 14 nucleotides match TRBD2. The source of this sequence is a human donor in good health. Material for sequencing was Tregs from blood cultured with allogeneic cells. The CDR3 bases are TGTGCCAGCTCACCCAGACTAGCGGGAGGGCCCAGGCAAGAGACCCAGTACTTC. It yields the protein CASSPRLAGGPRQETQYF.